The present T cell receptor (beta chain) was sequenced within a study of blood T cells in healthy people across ages (dated by TCRdb to between 2014 and 2017). General notes on the study: In model experiments, template switching captured about one uniquely barcoded TCR beta cDNA molecule for every two T cells. To avoid experimental bias, donors of different ages were distributed randomly across sequencing lanes. To track age-related changes in TCR beta repertoire diversity, the study relied on deep sequencing normalized with unique cDNA molecular identifiers. Using the same blood draw, the study looked at two additional independent replicas of 1 million unique cDNA reads for two donors, one aged 18 to 29 and the other aged 80 or older. Four age groups were formed from the donors: young (average about 15 years), middle-aged (approximately 42), aged (around 68) and long-lived (around 80). General study outcomes and caveats: A strong correlation was found between observed TCR beta diversity and the percentage of naive T cells measured by flow cytometry. As age increased, observed TCR beta diversity per million T cells dropped in a roughly linear way, and a significant reduction was already evident by age about 40. Because donor CMV infection status was unknown, age-related changes in expanded clonotypes were potentially confounded. The long-lived group showed more naive CD4+ T cells, fewer expanded clones and increased TCR diversity than the aged group, suggesting age selection. Since profiling was done on bulk unsorted PBMCs, naive and antigen-experienced compartments could not be conclusively compared. Total diversity estimates from one million sequenced T cells were considered lower bounds and underestimates.

The library was generated by 5' RACE. The data were produced on an Illumina HiSeq 2500. A second PCR of about 7 to 12 cycles was performed with a sample-barcoded 5' primer and a J-beta primer mix. A template-switch 5' adaptor carrying 12 random nucleotides introduced a unique molecular identifier onto each TCR beta cDNA molecule. Each sample yielded at least 2.5 million CDR3-containing paired-end reads. First-strand cDNA was synthesized from all RNA with the Mint cDNA synthesis kit, primed by a TRBC-specific oligonucleotide. Following uracil-DNA glycosylase treatment, a first 18-cycle PCR with universal primers M1SS and BC2_uni_R was performed on all cDNA. For the original study's pipeline: Each sample was normalized by randomly selecting 1 million high-quality reads, each carrying a distinct molecular identifier. Instead of being binned into consensus sequences, reads with shared molecular identifiers were discarded. MiTCR, set to a Q25 quality threshold and the strictest error-elimination algorithm, was used for CDR3 identification, clonotype clustering and error correction. Lower-bound total TCR beta diversity was estimated with a nonparametric unseen species model using Euler transformation. TCRdb trimmed the raw reads at Q25, called clones with MiXCR and kept productive beta chains. A single entry per CDR3 protein holds the most common genes and DNA from its merged rows. The V and J calls were determined by TCRdb, not by the authors. In this sample the table shows 1.2 million to 1.5 million distinct CDR3 sequences, roughly 64% of which occur a single time. More than 6% of the sample is taken by the ten largest.

Including cysteine and phenylalanine, the CDR3 has 16 amino acids. Only the CDR3 DNA stays, 48 bases, in frame from base 1. V is cut by 6 bases and J by 2 bases, and the space between the germline ends is 18 bases. The germline V gene gives CDR1 as MNHEY and CDR2 as SVGAGI. This clonotype has just a few counts. The antigen this receptor binds is unknown. Qualities for individual bases were not recorded, and no much larger clone is one base off. The donors were roughly 39 Caucasian individuals from Russia, aged roughly 6 to 100 years, who were systemically healthy. Each donor gave ten milliliters of peripheral blood, collected into EDTA-treated Vacutainer tubes. PBMCs were isolated by Ficoll-Paque density-gradient centrifugation, with at least 6 million obtained per sample. Trizol reagent was used to extract total RNA from the PBMCs, yielding at least 5.5 micrograms per sample. For every donor, an aliquot of PBMCs went through flow cytometry to measure the percentages of naive CD45RAhigh/CD27high T cells.

The sequenced sample consisted of blood. The clonotype originates from a man between 18 and 35 years old in good health. The sequence joins TRBV6-5 to TRBJ2-3; TRBD1 could be the D gene, as 6 bases match. CDR3 reads: CASRETPGQVTDTQYF. Read as DNA, the sequence is TGTGCCAGCAGGGAGACACCGGGACAAGTCACAGATACGCAGTATTTT.